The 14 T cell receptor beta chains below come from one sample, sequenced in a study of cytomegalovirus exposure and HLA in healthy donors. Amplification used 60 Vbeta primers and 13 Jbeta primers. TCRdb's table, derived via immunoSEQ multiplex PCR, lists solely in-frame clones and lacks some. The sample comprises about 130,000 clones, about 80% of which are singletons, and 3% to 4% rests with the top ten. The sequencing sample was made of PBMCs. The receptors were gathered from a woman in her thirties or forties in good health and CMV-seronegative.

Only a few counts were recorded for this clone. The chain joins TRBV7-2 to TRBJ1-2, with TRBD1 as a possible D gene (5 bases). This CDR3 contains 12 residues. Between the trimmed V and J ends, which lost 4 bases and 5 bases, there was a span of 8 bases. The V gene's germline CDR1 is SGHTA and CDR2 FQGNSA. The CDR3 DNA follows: TGTGCCAGCAGCTCGACAGAATATGGCTACACCTTC. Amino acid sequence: CASSSTEYGYTF.

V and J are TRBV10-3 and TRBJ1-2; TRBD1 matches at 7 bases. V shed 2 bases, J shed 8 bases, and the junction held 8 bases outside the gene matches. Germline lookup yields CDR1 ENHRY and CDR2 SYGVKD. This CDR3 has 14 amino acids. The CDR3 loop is CAISEDYRGEGYTF. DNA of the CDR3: TGTGCCATCAGTGAGGACTACAGGGGAGAGGGCTACACCTTC.

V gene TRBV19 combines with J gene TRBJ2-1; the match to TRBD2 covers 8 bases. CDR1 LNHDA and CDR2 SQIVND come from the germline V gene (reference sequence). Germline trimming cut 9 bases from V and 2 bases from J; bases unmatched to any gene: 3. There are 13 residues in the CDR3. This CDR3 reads CASREGPYNEQFF. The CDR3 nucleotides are TGTGCCAGCCGGGAGGGACCCTACAATGAGCAGTTCTTC. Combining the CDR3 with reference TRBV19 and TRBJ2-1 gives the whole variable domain DGGITQSPKYLFRKEGQNVTLSCEQNLNHDAMYWYRQDPGQGLRLIYYSQIVNDFQKGDIAEGYSVSREKKESFPLTVTSAQKNPTAFYLCASREGPYNEQFFGPGTRLTVL.

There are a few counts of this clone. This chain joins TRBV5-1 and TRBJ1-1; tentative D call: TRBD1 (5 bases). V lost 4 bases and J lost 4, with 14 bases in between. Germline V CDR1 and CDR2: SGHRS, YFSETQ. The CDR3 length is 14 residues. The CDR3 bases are TGCGCCAGCAGCGTGACGGGCAGGGCCACTGAAGCTTTCTTT. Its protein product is CASSVTGRATEAFF. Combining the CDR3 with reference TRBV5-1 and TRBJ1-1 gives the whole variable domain KAGVTQTPRYLIKTRGQQVTLSCSPISGHRSVSWYQQTPGQGLQFLFEYFSETQRNKGNFPGRFSGRQFSNSRSEMNVSTLELGDSALYLCASSVTGRATEAFFGQGTRLTVV.

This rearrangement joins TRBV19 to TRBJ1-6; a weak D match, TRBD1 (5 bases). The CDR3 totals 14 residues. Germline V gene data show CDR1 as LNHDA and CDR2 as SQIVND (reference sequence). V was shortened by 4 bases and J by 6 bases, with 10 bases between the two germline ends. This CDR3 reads CASSTGTPNSPLHF. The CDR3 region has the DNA TGTGCCAGTAGTACCGGGACTCCTAATTCACCCCTCCACTTT.

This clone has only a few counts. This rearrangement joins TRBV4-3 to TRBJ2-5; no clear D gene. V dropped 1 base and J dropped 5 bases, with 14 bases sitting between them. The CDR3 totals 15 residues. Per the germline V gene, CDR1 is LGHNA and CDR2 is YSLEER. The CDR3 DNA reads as TGCGCCAGCAGCCAAGTCTTATCCGCCGGGGAGACCCAGTACTTC. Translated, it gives CASSQVLSAGETQYF.

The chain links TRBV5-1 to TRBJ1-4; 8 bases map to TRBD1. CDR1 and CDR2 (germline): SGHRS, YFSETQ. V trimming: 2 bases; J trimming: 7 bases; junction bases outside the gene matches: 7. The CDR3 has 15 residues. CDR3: CASSLPGQGGEKLFF. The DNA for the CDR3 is TGCGCCAGCAGCTTACCTGGACAGGGTGGTGAAAAACTGTTTTTT.

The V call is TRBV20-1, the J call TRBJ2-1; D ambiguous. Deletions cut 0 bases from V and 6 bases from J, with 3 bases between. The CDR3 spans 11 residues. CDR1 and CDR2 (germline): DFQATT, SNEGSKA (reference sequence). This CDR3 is CSARDSNEQFF. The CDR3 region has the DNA TGCAGTGCTAGAGACTCCAATGAGCAGTTCTTC.

The CDR3 DNA sequence: TGTGCCAGCAGCTTAGGGGAACGGGCTGAAGCTTTCTTT. The encoded protein is CASSLGERAEAFF. The chain couples TRBV13 to TRBJ1-1, with D unresolved. CDR1 is PRHDT, CDR2 FYEKMQ, per germline (reference sequence). Trimming removed 0 bases at V and 6 bases at J, with 8 bases between. The CDR3 spans 13 residues.

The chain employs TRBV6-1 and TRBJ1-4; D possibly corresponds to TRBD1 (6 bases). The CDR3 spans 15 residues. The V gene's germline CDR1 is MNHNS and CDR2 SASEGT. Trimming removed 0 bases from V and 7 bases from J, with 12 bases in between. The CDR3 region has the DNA TGTGCCAGCAGTGAAGCGGGGGGGCTGGGTGAAAAACTGTTTTTT. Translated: CASSEAGGLGEKLFF.

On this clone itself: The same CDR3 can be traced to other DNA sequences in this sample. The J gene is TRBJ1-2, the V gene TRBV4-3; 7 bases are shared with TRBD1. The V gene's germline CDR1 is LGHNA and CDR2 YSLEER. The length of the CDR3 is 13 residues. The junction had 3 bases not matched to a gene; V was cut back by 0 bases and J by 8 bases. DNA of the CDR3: TGCGCCAGCAGCCAAGATCGAGGGGGCGGCTACACCTTC. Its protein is CASSQDRGGGYTF.

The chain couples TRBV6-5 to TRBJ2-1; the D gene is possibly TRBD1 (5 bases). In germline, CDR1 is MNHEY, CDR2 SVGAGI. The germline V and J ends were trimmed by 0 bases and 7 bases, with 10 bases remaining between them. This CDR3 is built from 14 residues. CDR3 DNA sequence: TGTGCCAGCAGTTACTCGGGGTCAGGGAATGAGCAGTTCTTC. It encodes CASSYSGSGNEQFF.

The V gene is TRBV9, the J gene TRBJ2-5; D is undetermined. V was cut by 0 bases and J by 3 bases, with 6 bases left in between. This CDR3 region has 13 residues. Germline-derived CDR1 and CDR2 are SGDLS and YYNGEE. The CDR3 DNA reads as TGTGCCAGCAGCGTAGGACAAAAAGAGACCCAGTACTTC. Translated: CASSVGQKETQYF.

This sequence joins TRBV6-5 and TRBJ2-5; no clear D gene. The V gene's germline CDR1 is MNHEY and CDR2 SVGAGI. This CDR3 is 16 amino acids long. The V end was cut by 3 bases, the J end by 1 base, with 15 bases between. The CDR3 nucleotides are TGTGCCAGCAGTTATCGATCGAGTTCCCTCCAAGAGACCCAGTACTTC. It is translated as CASSYRSSSLQETQYF.